The 31 T cell receptor beta chains below come from one sample, sequenced in a study of T-cell memory formation after mild COVID-19. Via MiXCR, TCRdb re-called the 5' RACE reads, giving one row per CDR3 protein. In the table there are about 270,000 distinct CDR3 sequences, about 17% of which are singletons. Sequencing was performed on PBMCs or a T cell subset sorted from them (not recorded which). These receptors were collected from a man between 18 and 35 years old who had mild COVID-19 (a few samples of this study predate the infection). Cell type and time point are not known.

The chain joins TRBV5-6 to TRBJ2-7; no clear D gene. CDR3 size: 12 residues. Looked up from germline, CDR1 is SGHDT and CDR2 is YYEEEE. Deletions cut 1 base from V and 6 bases from J, with 8 bases between. The CDR3 reads CASSLLSREQYF. CDR3 in DNA: TGTGCCAGCAGCTTGTTGTCTCGCGAGCAGTACTTC.

This clonotype turned up a few times. The chain recombines TRBV6-5 with TRBJ2-7; 9 positions match TRBD1. Germline assignment: CDR1 MNHEY and CDR2 SVGAGI. The CDR3 is made up of 14 amino acids. V was pared by 2 bases and J by 4 bases, with 3 bases of the junction left unmatched. CDR3 sequence: CASSYGTGKYEQYF. The CDR3 coding sequence is TGTGCCAGCAGTTACGGGACAGGGAAATACGAGCAGTACTTC.

This clonotype has only a few counts. The chain links TRBV20-1 to TRBJ2-6, with a possible D match to TRBD2 (5 bases). CDR3 length: 13 residues. V dropped 8 bases and J dropped 2 bases, with 10 bases sitting between them. Looked up from germline, CDR1 is DFQATT and CDR2 is SNEGSKA (reference sequence). CDR3 coding DNA: TGCAGTCAGGAGGTGGCTGGGGCCAACGTCCTGACTTTC. It translates to CSQEVAGANVLTF.

The gene calls are TRBV7-9 and TRBJ2-5; 10 bases map to TRBD1. Losses at the gene ends were 5 bases for V and 3 bases for J; bases not matched to a gene: 3. Per germline, CDR1 SEHNR and CDR2 FQNEAQ (reference sequence). CDR3 size: 14 residues. CDR3 sequence (DNA): TGTGCCAGCAGCGTAGGACAGGGGGAAGAGACCCAGTACTTC. Its translation is CASSVGQGEETQYF.

This clonotype came up a few times. The chain couples TRBV11-2 to TRBJ2-5; D gene uncertain. Germline V lookup: CDR1 SGHAT, CDR2 FQNNGV. With 2 bases removed from V and 4 bases from J, the gap between germline ends came to 17 bases. CDR3 length equals 16 residues. CDR3 in amino acids: CASSLTAGTSRETQYF. The CDR3 nucleotides read TGTGCCAGCAGCTTAACTGCCGGCACCTCTAGAGAGACCCAGTACTTC.

The chain uses TRBV6-4 and TRBJ2-1; 8 bases agree with TRBD2. Losses at the gene ends were 0 bases for V and 8 bases for J; bases not matched to a gene: 6. CDR1 and CDR2 (germline): MRHNA, SNTAGT. This CDR3 has 15 amino acids. CDR3 protein: CASSDSAGASHEQFF. CDR3 DNA: TGTGCCAGCAGTGACTCAGCGGGGGCGTCGCATGAGCAGTTCTTC.

This clonotype was counted only a few times. The chain has TRBV6-6 and TRBJ2-2; D may match TRBD1 or TRBD2 (5 bases each). Trimming stripped 6 bases from V and 2 bases from J, with 10 bases between. The CDR3 length is 14 residues. CDR1 and CDR2 from the germline V gene are MNHNY and SVGAGI (reference sequence). CDR3 sequence (DNA): TGTGCCAGCAGCTGGGGGATTAACACCGGGGAGCTGTTTTTT. Amino acid sequence: CASSWGINTGELFF.

CDR3 bases: TGTGCCAGCAGCGTAGAGGGGGGGAGGTCTGGGGCCAACGTCCTGACTTTC. Protein: CASSVEGGRSGANVLTF. The rearrangement links TRBV9 to TRBJ2-6; D is possibly TRBD2 (7 bases). Trimming took 0 bases from V and 1 from J, leaving 11 bases between them. Per germline, CDR1 SGDLS and CDR2 YYNGEE. The CDR3 sequence is 17 residues long. The variable domain in full, completed from reference TRBV9 and TRBJ2-6, reads DSGVTQTPKHLITATGQRVTLRCSPRSGDLSVYWYQQSLDQGLQFLIQYYNGEERAKGNILERFSAQQFPDLHSELNLSSLELGDSALYFCASSVEGGRSGANVLTFGAGSRLTVL.

This rearrangement joins TRBV5-4 to TRBJ2-3, with D perhaps TRBD2 (6 bases). Between the trimmed V and J ends, which lost 2 bases and 2 bases, there was a span of 12 bases. This CDR3 has 15 amino acids. Germline V gene sequence: CDR1 SGHNT, CDR2 YYREEE (reference sequence). The CDR3 is CASSFSSDPTDTQYF. Written as DNA, the CDR3 is TGTGCCAGCAGCTTTTCTAGCGACCCCACAGATACGCAGTATTTT. The variable domain in full, completed from reference TRBV5-4 and TRBJ2-3, reads ETGVTQSPTHLIKTRGQQVTLRCSSQSGHNTVSWYQQALGQGPQFIFQYYREEENGRGNFPPRFSGLQFPNYSSELNVNALELDDSALYLCASSFSSDPTDTQYFGPGTRLTVL.

The table lists this clonotype with many counts. The rearrangement joins TRBV15 to TRBJ2-2; tentative D call: TRBD1 (6 bases). V gave up 3 bases and J gave up 4 bases, with 12 bases separating them. Germline V lookup: CDR1 LNHNV, CDR2 YYDKDF (reference sequence). The CDR3 is made up of 15 amino acids. CDR3 amino acids: CATSRGAVSTGELFF. In nucleotides, the CDR3 is TGTGCCACCAGCAGGGGGGCCGTGAGCACCGGGGAGCTGTTTTTT.

The V call is TRBV29-1, the J call TRBJ1-3, with D unclear. The CDR3 totals 12 residues. CDR1 is SQVTM and CDR2 is ANQGSEA in the germline V gene. Trimming pared 4 bases from V and 4 bases from J, leaving 8 bases between. CDR3 sequence: CSVGGRGNTIYF. The CDR3 DNA reads TGCAGCGTTGGAGGGCGAGGAAACACCATATATTTT.

This clonotype was recorded at least ten times. The chain has TRBV4-2 and TRBJ2-3; TRBD2 aligns across 10 bases. The junction had 10 bases not matched to a gene; V was cut back by 1 base and J by 6 bases. The CDR3 totals 17 residues. Germline V CDR1 and CDR2: LGHNA, YNFKEQ. DNA for the CDR3: TGTGCCAGCAGCCAAGGAAGCGGGGGGGCCTTAGGGGATACGCAGTATTTT. The encoded protein is CASSQGSGGALGDTQYF.

This clonotype was seen only a few times. The CDR3: CASSLSSGGFYEQYF. Written as DNA, the CDR3 is TGTGCCAGCAGTTTATCTAGCGGGGGCTTCTACGAGCAGTACTTC. This rearrangement joins TRBV27 to TRBJ2-7; 9 bases line up with TRBD2. J lost 3 bases, V lost 0 bases, and 3 bases had no gene match. This CDR3 spans 15 amino acids. CDR1 MNHEY and CDR2 SMNVEV come from the germline V gene (reference sequence).

The chain recombines TRBV20-1 with TRBJ1-2; D may be TRBD1 (5 bases). This CDR3 is built from 15 residues. V lost 0 bases to trimming and J lost 2 bases, with 13 bases between them. Germline values: CDR1 DFQATT, CDR2 SNEGSKA (reference sequence). CDR3 sequence reads: CSARDTGRTNYGYTF. The CDR3 nucleotides read TGCAGTGCTAGAGATACGGGACGGACAAACTATGGCTACACCTTC.

This clonotype was observed many times. V usage is TRBV5-1 and J usage is TRBJ2-7, with 7 bases identical to TRBD2. V shed 3 bases, J shed 2 bases, and the junction held 17 bases outside the gene matches. Germline CDR1 is SGHRS and CDR2 is YFSETQ. This CDR3 contains 18 residues. This CDR3 is CASSSSPGGRSTAYEQYF. CDR3 sequence (DNA): TGCGCCAGCAGCTCATCGCCAGGCGGGAGAAGTACGGCCTACGAGCAGTACTTC.

The chain employs TRBV25-1 and TRBJ2-2; possible D gene TRBD2, 6 bases. The CDR3 has 15 amino acids. Germline lookup yields CDR1 MGHDK and CDR2 SYGVNS. V lost 6 bases to trimming and J lost 4 bases, with 15 bases between them. The chain's CDR3 is CASRGGEVGTGELFF. The CDR3 DNA reads as TGTGCCAGCAGGGGTGGGGAGGTCGGCACCGGGGAGCTGTTTTTT.

This clonotype was observed a few times. The chain uses TRBV4-1 and TRBJ2-4; D could derive from TRBD1 or TRBD2 (5 bases each). Trimming took 1 base from V and 2 from J, leaving 9 bases between them. The CDR3 extends over 15 amino acids. Germline V gives CDR1 MGHRA, CDR2 YSYEKL. CDR3 DNA: TGCGCCAGCAGCCAAGGAGAGGGGACCAAAAACATTCAGTACTTC. This sequence encodes CASSQGEGTKNIQYF.

This rearrangement joins TRBV29-1 to TRBJ1-1; D remains unclear. Trimming cost V 6 bases and J 0 bases, with 23 bases left between them. Germline CDR1 SQVTM, CDR2 ANQGSEA. This CDR3 has 17 amino acids. The CDR3 DNA reads as TGCAGCGTGGGAAGGGCATTGGGTCAGAACTTGAACACTGAAGCTTTCTTT. Translation gives CSVGRALGQNLNTEAFF.

This clonotype was detected only a few times. This chain links TRBV5-1 with TRBJ1-6, with D tentatively TRBD1 (5 bases). Trimming removed 0 bases from V and 14 bases from J, with 15 bases in between. Per germline, CDR1 SGHRS and CDR2 YFSETQ. CDR3 length: 14 amino acids. The DNA for the CDR3 is TGCGCCAGCAGCTTGGCCGAAGGGAGACAGACCCTCCACTTT. This codes for CASSLAEGRQTLHF.

This chain uses TRBV15 with TRBJ2-3, with D possibly being TRBD1 (6 bases). V lost 3 bases and J 1 base, leaving 14 bases between the germline ends. The germline V gene has CDR1 LNHNV and CDR2 YYDKDF (reference sequence). The length of the CDR3 is 16 residues. The CDR3 here is CATSRPTGFGTDTQYF. In nucleotides, the CDR3 is TGTGCCACCAGCAGGCCAACAGGGTTCGGCACAGATACGCAGTATTTT. Variable domain in full (rest from reference TRBV15 and TRBJ2-3): DAMVIQNPRYQVTQFGKPVTLSCSQTLNHNVMYWYQQKSSQAPKLLFHYYDKDFNNEADTPDNFQSRRPNTSFCFLDIRSPGLGDTAMYLCATSRPTGFGTDTQYFGPGTRLTVL.

V is TRBV2 and J is TRBJ2-3, with 7 bases aligning to TRBD1. CDR1 and CDR2 (germline): SNHLY, FYNNEI. The CDR3 length is 15 residues. The V gene end was trimmed by 1 base and the J gene end by 3 bases; junction bases not matched to a gene: 4. CDR3 residues: CASSEGGGRTDTQYF. The CDR3, as DNA: TGTGCCAGCAGTGAAGGAGGGGGCAGAACAGATACGCAGTATTTT.

There are many counts of this clonotype. CDR3 bases: TGTGCCAGCAGCGTCCGGGACAGTGCAGCCAAAAACATTCAGTACTTC. Translation: CASSVRDSAAKNIQYF. The chain carries TRBV7-2 and TRBJ2-4; 7 bases map to TRBD1. The V segment lost 5 bases and the J segment 0 bases; nucleotides outside the gene matches: 7. From germline, CDR1 is SGHTA and CDR2 FQGNSA. This CDR3 region has 16 residues.

This clonotype was counted a few times. The chain uses TRBV4-2 and TRBJ2-1; 7 nucleotides align to TRBD2. The germline gives CDR1 LGHNA, CDR2 YNFKEQ. The CDR3 is 13 amino acids. V shed 7 bases, J shed 7 bases, and the junction held 7 bases outside the gene matches. The chain's CDR3 is CASNRGGGNEQFF. CDR3 nucleotide sequence: TGTGCCAGCAACCGGGGCGGGGGTAATGAGCAGTTCTTC.

This chain joins TRBV2 and TRBJ2-6; no reliable D call. The CDR3 has 12 amino acids. The V and J ends lost 8 bases and 4 bases respectively, with 6 bases between them. Germline lookup yields CDR1 SNHLY and CDR2 FYNNEI. The CDR3 loop reads CASHVGANVLTF. CDR3 DNA sequence: TGTGCCAGCCATGTCGGGGCCAACGTCCTGACTTTC. Based on the CDR3 plus reference TRBV2 and TRBJ2-6, the full variable domain is EPEVTQTPSHQVTQMGQEVILRCVPISNHLYFYWYRQILGQKVEFLVSFYNNEISEKSEIFDDQFSVERPDGSNFTLKIRSTKLEDSAMYFCASHVGANVLTFGAGSRLTVL.

There are a few counts of this clonotype. The chain uses TRBV7-3 and TRBJ2-7; 8 nucleotides agree with TRBD1. The J segment lost 2 bases and the V segment lost 0 bases, leaving 3 bases of the junction unmatched. The germline gives CDR1 SGHTA, CDR2 FQGTGA. CDR3 length equals 15 residues. For the CDR3, the DNA is TGTGCCAGCAGCTTAACGGGGGGACAGGCCTACGAGCAGTACTTC. As protein: CASSLTGGQAYEQYF.

This chain joins TRBV12-3 or TRBV12-4 and TRBJ1-1; D is unresolved. The length of the CDR3 is 14 residues. The V end lost 1 base, the J end lost 1 base, and 7 bases lay between the germline ends. DNA for the CDR3: TGTGCCAGCAGTTTAGGGTACAAGAACACTGAAGCTTTCTTT. It encodes CASSLGYKNTEAFF.

Only a few counts were recorded for this clonotype. The V and J genes are TRBV7-2 and TRBJ2-1, with 10 bases that match TRBD2. With V trimmed by 1 base and J by 8 bases, 8 bases remained unmatched. There are 16 residues in the CDR3. Germline loops: CDR1 SGHTA, CDR2 FQGNSA. CDR3 residues: CASSLVSGGAGYEQFF. The DNA for the CDR3 is TGTGCCAGCAGCTTAGTCAGCGGGGGGGCCGGGTATGAGCAGTTCTTC.

This clonotype was detected only a few times. CDR3 bases: TGCGCCAGCAGCCAAGAATGGGGGACCTACGAGCAGTACTTC. Its translation is CASSQEWGTYEQYF. This chain connects TRBV4-1 to TRBJ2-7; D is possibly TRBD1 or TRBD2 (5 bases each). Germline CDR1 and CDR2: MGHRA and YSYEKL. The CDR3 covers 14 residues. Trimming pared 0 bases from V and 2 bases from J, leaving 8 bases between.

This clonotype was detected only a few times. The J gene is TRBJ2-7, the V gene TRBV6-2 or TRBV6-3; TRBD1 agrees at 8 bases. CDR3 size: 13 residues. The germline CDR1 and CDR2 sequences are MNHEY and SVGEGT. V dropped 2 bases and J dropped 6; count of bases not matched to a gene: 3. CDR3: CASSYLGTGEQYV. The CDR3 DNA sequence: TGTGCCAGCAGTTACCTCGGGACAGGCGAGCAGTACGTC.

This clonotype was detected ten times or more. The rearrangement joins TRBV4-3 to TRBJ2-3, with D possibly being TRBD2 (5 bases). The CDR3 runs 15 residues. Trimming took 0 bases from V and 4 from J, leaving 11 bases between them. The germline V gene encodes CDR1 LGHNA and CDR2 YSLEER. This chain's CDR3 is CASSQDPGNADTQYF. CDR3 DNA: TGCGCCAGCAGCCAAGACCCCGGGAATGCAGATACGCAGTATTTT.

This clonotype was counted a few times. V gene TRBV7-7 combines with J gene TRBJ1-2; possible D gene TRBD1, 6 bases. The length of the CDR3 is 9 residues. Germline CDR1 reads SSHAT; CDR2 reads FNYEAQ (reference sequence). The CDR3 bases are TGTGCTAGGGGGGATGGCTACACCTTC. Translation: CARGDGYTF.